A selection of T cell receptor beta chains follows, all from one sample in a study of identical twins. TCRdb reanalysed the 5' RACE reads using MiXCR and keeps one entry per CDR3 protein. Of under 900,000 distinct CDR3 sequences listed, roughly an eighth are singletons. The same specimen was also included in a second study, on yellow fever vaccine responses in identical twins.

Sample: PBMCs. These receptors all stem from a woman aged 18-29 years in good health. CDR3s include the opening cysteine and the closing phenylalanine or tryptophan. D genes are given only for firm matches. Clone size is stated in some rows and not others, as once, few, many or a class when expanded.

abundance: many
v_gene: TRBV25-1
j_gene: TRBJ1-3
d_gene: .
CDR3nt: TGTGCCAGCAGTGGCCTGACAGTCTCTGGAAACACCATATATTTT
CDR3aa: CASSGLTVSGNTIYF

abundance: .
v_gene: TRBV10-3
j_gene: TRBJ2-1
d_gene: TRBD2
CDR3nt: TGTGCCTCTCGATCACTCCGTCTGTCTGGCGGGGGGATCAATGAGCAGTTCTTC
CDR3aa: CASRSLRLSGGGINEQFF

abundance: few
v_gene: TRBV20-1
j_gene: TRBJ2-3
d_gene: .
CDR3nt: TGCAGTGCTAGATTTCTGCCCGGCGTGGATACGCAGTATTTT
CDR3aa: CSARFLPGVDTQYF

abundance: few
v_gene: TRBV20-1
j_gene: TRBJ2-3
d_gene: .
CDR3nt: TGCAGTGCTAGCCCCATCCTGGGCACAGATACGCAGTATTTT
CDR3aa: CSASPILGTDTQYF

abundance: few
v_gene: TRBV5-1
j_gene: TRBJ2-2
d_gene: .
CDR3nt: TGCGCCAGCAGCTTGGATCTTTTTAGCGGGAACACCGGGGAGCTGTTTTTT
CDR3aa: CASSLDLFSGNTGELFF

abundance: .
v_gene: TRBV5-6
j_gene: TRBJ2-2
d_gene: TRBD1
CDR3nt: TGTGCCAGCAGCATACGGACGGGACAGAAGAACACCGGGGAGCTGTTTTTT
CDR3aa: CASSIRTGQKNTGELFF

abundance: many
v_gene: TRBV10-3
j_gene: TRBJ1-5
d_gene: .
CDR3nt: TGTGCCATCAGGGAGGACTATAGCAATCAGCCCCAGCATTTT
CDR3aa: CAIREDYSNQPQHF

abundance: many
v_gene: TRBV29-1
j_gene: TRBJ1-1
d_gene: .
CDR3nt: TGCAGCGTCGAAAGGGATGTCGGGACTGAAGCTTTCTTT
CDR3aa: CSVERDVGTEAFF

abundance: .
v_gene: TRBV4-1
j_gene: TRBJ2-1
d_gene: TRBD2
CDR3nt: TGCGCCAGCAGCCAAATGAGTGGAGCTAGCGGATACAATGAGCAGTTCTTC
CDR3aa: CASSQMSGASGYNEQFF

abundance: few
v_gene: TRBV4-1
j_gene: TRBJ2-1
d_gene: TRBD1
CDR3nt: TGCGCCAGCAGCCAAAGTTTGGGGACAGGGGCCAATGAGCAGTTCTTC
CDR3aa: CASSQSLGTGANEQFF

abundance: .
v_gene: TRBV3-1
j_gene: TRBJ2-3
d_gene: .
CDR3nt: TGTGCCAGCAGCCATTTGGACGGAGGAGATACGCAGTATTTT
CDR3aa: CASSHLDGGDTQYF

abundance: .
v_gene: TRBV18
j_gene: TRBJ2-7
d_gene: TRBD1
CDR3nt: TGTGCCAGCTCACCTCTGGGACAGTCTTCCTACGAGCAGTACTTC
CDR3aa: CASSPLGQSSYEQYF

abundance: many
v_gene: TRBV29-1
j_gene: TRBJ2-6
d_gene: .
CDR3nt: TGCAGCGTTGAAGATCCCCAGACAGGTATCTCTGGGGCCAACGTCCTGACTTTC
CDR3aa: CSVEDPQTGISGANVLTF

abundance: .
v_gene: TRBV7-9
j_gene: TRBJ1-2
d_gene: .
CDR3nt: TGTGCCAGCAGCTTCCAGGAGGGGTTGGGCTACACCTTC
CDR3aa: CASSFQEGLGYTF

abundance: many
v_gene: TRBV25-1
j_gene: TRBJ2-1
d_gene: .
CDR3nt: TGTGCCAGCAGTCCACAGGATTTTCCCTACAATGAGCAGTTCTTC
CDR3aa: CASSPQDFPYNEQFF

abundance: once
v_gene: TRBV6-1
j_gene: TRBJ2-2
d_gene: TRBD2
CDR3nt: TGTGCCAGCACCAGAATAGTCGCACTAGCGGGAGGGAGGACCGGGGAGCTGTTTTTT
CDR3aa: CASTRIVALAGGRTGELFF

abundance: .
v_gene: TRBV27
j_gene: TRBJ2-5
d_gene: .
CDR3nt: TGTGCCAGCAGTCATCTCCCGACTAGTGGCGAGATAGAGACCCAGTACTTC
CDR3aa: CASSHLPTSGEIETQYF

abundance: many
v_gene: TRBV3-1
j_gene: TRBJ1-4
d_gene: .
CDR3nt: TGTGCCAGCACCCAGACCGATACGGGACGGTTATTTTTT
CDR3aa: CASTQTDTGRLFF

abundance: few
v_gene: TRBV18
j_gene: TRBJ2-6
d_gene: .
CDR3nt: TGTGCCAGCTCACCACCCAGCTCTGGGGCCAACGTCCTGACTTTC
CDR3aa: CASSPPSSGANVLTF

abundance: few
v_gene: TRBV7-9
j_gene: TRBJ1-1
d_gene: TRBD1
CDR3nt: TGTGCCAGCAGTCTACCGGGACAGGGCGTTGACACTGAAGCTTTCTTT
CDR3aa: CASSLPGQGVDTEAFF

abundance: .
v_gene: TRBV20-1
j_gene: TRBJ2-3
d_gene: .
CDR3nt: TGCAGTGCAGAGACAGGAAGCACAGATACGCAGTATTTT
CDR3aa: CSAETGSTDTQYF

abundance: many
v_gene: TRBV4-1
j_gene: TRBJ2-5
d_gene: TRBD2
CDR3nt: TGCGCCAGCAGCCGGCCGGGAGCGGGGGATCAAGAGACCCAGTACTTC
CDR3aa: CASSRPGAGDQETQYF

abundance: many
v_gene: TRBV12-3/TRBV12-4
j_gene: TRBJ1-5
d_gene: .
CDR3nt: TGTGCCAGCAGTTTTCACAATCAGCCCCAGCATTTT
CDR3aa: CASSFHNQPQHF

abundance: many
v_gene: TRBV5-6
j_gene: TRBJ2-3
d_gene: .
CDR3nt: TGTGCCAGCAGCTTGCGAACGCTGATAAGCACAGATACGCAGTATTTT
CDR3aa: CASSLRTLISTDTQYF

abundance: few
v_gene: TRBV2
j_gene: TRBJ2-3
d_gene: .
CDR3nt: TGTGCCAGCCCTCCCGGGACGTCAGGCGCAGATACGCAGTATTTT
CDR3aa: CASPPGTSGADTQYF

abundance: .
v_gene: TRBV2
j_gene: TRBJ2-5
d_gene: TRBD2
CDR3nt: TGTGCCAGCAGAAAGTCGGGACTAGCGGGAGAGGGTTGGTACCAAGAGACCCAGTACTTC
CDR3aa: CASRKSGLAGEGWYQETQYF

abundance: few
v_gene: TRBV24-1
j_gene: TRBJ1-1
d_gene: .
CDR3nt: TGTGCCACCAGTGATCGGGGGATCACTGAAGCTTTCTTT
CDR3aa: CATSDRGITEAFF

abundance: few
v_gene: TRBV21-1
j_gene: TRBJ2-2
d_gene: .
CDR3nt: TGTGCCAGCAGAATGCAGCGGGAGAGCGTCGGGGAGCTGTTTTTT
CDR3aa: CASRMQRESVGELFF

abundance: .
v_gene: TRBV20-1
j_gene: TRBJ2-1
d_gene: TRBD1
CDR3nt: TGCAGTGCAAAGACCTCAGGGGGCCGGTACAATGAGCAGTTCTTC
CDR3aa: CSAKTSGGRYNEQFF

abundance: .
v_gene: TRBV29-1
j_gene: TRBJ1-1
d_gene: .
CDR3nt: TGCAGCGTGGATGGGGTTCCAGGGAAACTTGAAGCTTTCTTT
CDR3aa: CSVDGVPGKLEAFF

abundance: few
v_gene: TRBV28
j_gene: TRBJ2-4
d_gene: .
CDR3nt: TGTGCCAGCAGTGAGAGAAGAGTAGCCAAAAACATTCAGTACTTC
CDR3aa: CASSERRVAKNIQYF

abundance: many
v_gene: TRBV29-1
j_gene: TRBJ2-3
d_gene: TRBD2
CDR3nt: TGCAGCGGTGAAATAGCGGGAGAGGCAGATACGCAGTATTTT
CDR3aa: CSGEIAGEADTQYF

abundance: few
v_gene: TRBV11-2
j_gene: TRBJ2-5
d_gene: TRBD1
CDR3nt: TGTGCCAGCAGCTCAATCAAAGGGGGCGGTTATCAAGAGACCCAGTACTTC
CDR3aa: CASSSIKGGGYQETQYF

abundance: .
v_gene: TRBV5-1
j_gene: TRBJ1-4
d_gene: TRBD1
CDR3nt: TGCGCCAGCAGCTTGAGGCCCGGGACAGAAGATGAAAAACTGTTTTTT
CDR3aa: CASSLRPGTEDEKLFF

abundance: once
v_gene: TRBV24-1
j_gene: TRBJ2-2
d_gene: .
CDR3nt: TGTGCCACCAGTGATATATCAGACACCGGGGAGCTGTTTTTT
CDR3aa: CATSDISDTGELFF

abundance: .
v_gene: TRBV7-3
j_gene: TRBJ2-2
d_gene: TRBD2
CDR3nt: TGTGCCAGCAGAGTAGCGGGAGACACCGGGGAGCTGTTTTTT
CDR3aa: CASRVAGDTGELFF

abundance: few
v_gene: TRBV5-5
j_gene: TRBJ2-2
d_gene: TRBD2
CDR3nt: TGTGCCAGCAGTTTGGGACTAGCGGATAACACCGGGGAGCTGTTTTTT
CDR3aa: CASSLGLADNTGELFF

abundance: many
v_gene: TRBV2
j_gene: TRBJ2-1
d_gene: .
CDR3nt: TGTGCCAGCAGACGTGACAGCTCCTACAATGAGCAGTTCTTC
CDR3aa: CASRRDSSYNEQFF

abundance: .
v_gene: TRBV11-2
j_gene: TRBJ1-2
d_gene: TRBD1
CDR3nt: TGTGCCAGCAGCAAGACAGGGGGGAATGGCTACACCTTC
CDR3aa: CASSKTGGNGYTF

abundance: .
v_gene: TRBV15
j_gene: TRBJ1-5
d_gene: .
CDR3nt: TGTGCCACCAGCAGAGATAGGGCGGAGCCCCAGCATTTT
CDR3aa: CATSRDRAEPQHF

abundance: many
v_gene: TRBV29-1
j_gene: TRBJ1-2
d_gene: .
CDR3nt: TGCAGCGTTGCCGAGGTCCAGAACTATGGCTACACCTTC
CDR3aa: CSVAEVQNYGYTF

abundance: few
v_gene: TRBV11-2
j_gene: TRBJ2-5
d_gene: .
CDR3nt: TGTGCCAGCAGCTTAGACCTGACAGGGAGGGCCGAATATCTCCCGCGGTACCAAGAGACCCAGTACTTC
CDR3aa: CASSLDLTGRAEYLPRYQETQYF

abundance: .
v_gene: TRBV7-8
j_gene: TRBJ2-7
d_gene: TRBD2
CDR3nt: TGTGCCAGCAGCACAAATACCCGACTAGCGGGCTACGAGCAGTACTTC
CDR3aa: CASSTNTRLAGYEQYF

abundance: .
v_gene: TRBV3-1
j_gene: TRBJ2-7
d_gene: TRBD2
CDR3nt: TGTGCCAGCACGCCGGCGGGGGGAGGAGGCGAGCAGTACTTC
CDR3aa: CASTPAGGGGEQYF

abundance: few
v_gene: TRBV7-6
j_gene: TRBJ2-5
d_gene: .
CDR3nt: TGTGCCAGCAGCTTACTCGTCCGTGGGGTCGGAGAGACCCAGTACTTC
CDR3aa: CASSLLVRGVGETQYF

abundance: few
v_gene: TRBV7-9
j_gene: TRBJ2-7
d_gene: TRBD1
CDR3nt: TGTGCCAGCAGCTTAGTCCCGGCAGGGGGCTACGAGCAGTACTTC
CDR3aa: CASSLVPAGGYEQYF

abundance: .
v_gene: TRBV12-3/TRBV12-4
j_gene: TRBJ2-1
d_gene: .
CDR3nt: TGTGCCAGCACCCCCTGGGGAGGAGATGAGCAGTTCTTC
CDR3aa: CASTPWGGDEQFF

abundance: .
v_gene: TRBV29-1
j_gene: TRBJ2-5
d_gene: TRBD2
CDR3nt: TGCAGCGTTGTGCCCCCGGGACTAGCGGGAGTGGGGACCCAGTACTTC
CDR3aa: CSVVPPGLAGVGTQYF

abundance: few
v_gene: TRBV11-2
j_gene: TRBJ2-5
d_gene: .
CDR3nt: TGTGCCAGCAGCTTATGGGTGGGGGAGACCCAGTACTTC
CDR3aa: CASSLWVGETQYF

abundance: .
v_gene: TRBV3-1
j_gene: TRBJ2-5
d_gene: .
CDR3nt: TGTGCCAGCAGCCAAGAGTGGCAAGAGACCCAGTACTTC
CDR3aa: CASSQEWQETQYF

abundance: many
v_gene: TRBV20-1
j_gene: TRBJ2-3
d_gene: TRBD2
CDR3nt: TGCAGTGCCGCGCCCCTAGCGGGGGTCACAGATACGCAGTATTTT
CDR3aa: CSAAPLAGVTDTQYF

abundance: .
v_gene: TRBV28
j_gene: TRBJ2-7
d_gene: .
CDR3nt: TGTGCCAGCAGTTCTTGGGGGTCCGGCGAGCAGTACTTC
CDR3aa: CASSSWGSGEQYF

abundance: .
v_gene: TRBV20-1
j_gene: TRBJ2-5
d_gene: .
CDR3nt: TGCAGTGCCCGGCGGGCAGTGGGAGAGACCCAGTACTTC
CDR3aa: CSARRAVGETQYF